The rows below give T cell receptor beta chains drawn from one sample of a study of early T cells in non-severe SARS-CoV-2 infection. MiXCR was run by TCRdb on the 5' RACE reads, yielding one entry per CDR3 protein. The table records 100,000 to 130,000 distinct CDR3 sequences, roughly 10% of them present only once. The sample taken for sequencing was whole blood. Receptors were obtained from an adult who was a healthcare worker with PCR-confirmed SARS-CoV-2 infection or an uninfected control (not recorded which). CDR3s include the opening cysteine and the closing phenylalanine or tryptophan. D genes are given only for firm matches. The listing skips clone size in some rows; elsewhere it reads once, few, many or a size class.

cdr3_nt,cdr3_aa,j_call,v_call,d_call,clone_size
TGTGCCAGCAGCCCCTCTATGGTGGGGGGCGGGGAGCAGTTCTTC,CASSPSMVGGGEQFF,TRBJ2-1,TRBV7-9,-,-
TGCAGCGTTGAAGATCATGGAGACTACAACACCGGGGAGCTGTTTTTT,CSVEDHGDYNTGELFF,TRBJ2-2,TRBV29-1,-,few
TGTGCCATCAGTGACGAACAGGTCCTTCTAGCTAACTATGGCTACACCTTC,CAISDEQVLLANYGYTF,TRBJ1-2,TRBV10-3,-,-
TGCAGCGTTGATAGGACAGGGGGAGAAGGGTCGGACACTGAAGCTTTCTTT,CSVDRTGGEGSDTEAFF,TRBJ1-1,TRBV29-1,TRBD1,many
TGTGCCAGCAGCTCCCGGGACTCACCCTCCTACGAGCAGTACTTC,CASSSRDSPSYEQYF,TRBJ2-7,TRBV7-9,-,few
TGTGCCAGCAGCTTAGAAGCGGGAGGATCAAATGAGCAGTTCTTC,CASSLEAGGSNEQFF,TRBJ2-1,TRBV11-3,TRBD2,many
TGTGCCAGCAGTTACTCGATTGGGGACCCTAAAGAGACCCAGTACTTC,CASSYSIGDPKETQYF,TRBJ2-5,TRBV6-5,-,many
TGTGCCAGCAGCTCCGGGACATCTTCTGAAGCTTTCTTT,CASSSGTSSEAFF,TRBJ1-1,TRBV7-6,-,many
TGCGCCAGCAGCTTTGATCCGGGAGGGCAAGAGACCCAGTACTTC,CASSFDPGGQETQYF,TRBJ2-5,TRBV5-1,TRBD2,few
TGTGCCAGCAGCTTGGGTGGCGGGCCCAGCTCCTACGAGCAGTACTTC,CASSLGGGPSSYEQYF,TRBJ2-7,TRBV7-2,-,many
TGCGCCAGCAGCTTGATTTCGGGACCCAACTCGGCGGATACGCAGTATTTT,CASSLISGPNSADTQYF,TRBJ2-3,TRBV5-1,-,-
TGCAGCGTTGAAGCAGCCATGAACACTGAAGCTTTCTTT,CSVEAAMNTEAFF,TRBJ1-1,TRBV29-1,-,-
TGTGCCAGCAGTGGTTACACATACAATGAGCAGTTCTTC,CASSGYTYNEQFF,TRBJ2-1,TRBV2,-,-
TGTGCCAGCAGCCAAGGGACTAGCGGAAACTACGAGCAGTACTTC,CASSQGTSGNYEQYF,TRBJ2-7,TRBV4-2,TRBD2,few
TGCAGTGCTAGAAGGGGAGCCAAAAACATTCAGTACTTC,CSARRGAKNIQYF,TRBJ2-4,TRBV20-1,-,-
TGTGCCAGCAGTGACTCAACGGCCGGTACGCAGTATTTT,CASSDSTAGTQYF,TRBJ2-3,TRBV6-4,-,many
TGTGCCAGCAGCCAAGACCGCGAGCGGTTCACAGATACGCAGTATTTT,CASSQDRERFTDTQYF,TRBJ2-3,TRBV3-1,-,-
TGTGCCTGGAGAGCGGGAGCTCGTGAGCAGTTCTTC,CAWRAGAREQFF,TRBJ2-1,TRBV30,TRBD2,many
TGTGCCAGTAGTATAGGGGGGAAGGCTCAGCCCCAGCATTTT,CASSIGGKAQPQHF,TRBJ1-5,TRBV19,-,-
TGTGCCAGCAGTCCCCTAGCGGGAAGGGCAGATACGCAGTATTTT,CASSPLAGRADTQYF,TRBJ2-3,TRBV27,TRBD2,many
TGCAGTGCTAGAGAGGGACTAGCTCAAGAGACCCAGTACTTC,CSAREGLAQETQYF,TRBJ2-5,TRBV20-1,TRBD2,many
TGTGCCAGCAGTACCGCTTCTAGCGGGGCCCGCTACGAGCAGTACTTC,CASSTASSGARYEQYF,TRBJ2-7,TRBV6-5,TRBD2,many
TGCGCCACCGGACAGGGTGTCTACGAGCAGTACTTC,CATGQGVYEQYF,TRBJ2-7,TRBV10-2,TRBD1,-
TGCGCCAGCACCAGGGGGGGGCTGTTCACAGATACGCAGTATTTT,CASTRGGLFTDTQYF,TRBJ2-3,TRBV4-1,-,few
TGTGCCTGGAGTGGGGGACTTCTCACCTTC,CAWSGGLLTF,TRBJ1-2,TRBV30,-,few
TGTGCCAGCAGCCAAGACCCCTACGGGGGCAGGGACAATCAGCCCCAGCATTTT,CASSQDPYGGRDNQPQHF,TRBJ1-5,TRBV4-2,-,few
TGCAGCGCCTCAGGGAACGCCTACGAGCAGTACTTC,CSASGNAYEQYF,TRBJ2-7,TRBV29-1,-,many
TGTGCCACCCGGGACAACTCTGGAAACACCATATATTTT,CATRDNSGNTIYF,TRBJ1-3,TRBV6-1,-,many
TGTGCCAGCAGTTACGGTACAAGACTAGCCAAAAACATTCAGTACTTC,CASSYGTRLAKNIQYF,TRBJ2-4,TRBV6-6,-,many
TGTGCCAGCAGTTTTTCCCCCCATGAGCAGTTCTTC,CASSFSPHEQFF,TRBJ2-1,TRBV28,-,-
TGCAGTGCTAGAACTGTAGGGGGGACCCAGTACTTC,CSARTVGGTQYF,TRBJ2-5,TRBV20-1,-,many
TGTGCCAGCAGAGGGGGGGAGAGCCGATCACCCCTCCACTTT,CASRGGESRSPLHF,TRBJ1-6,TRBV25-1,-,few